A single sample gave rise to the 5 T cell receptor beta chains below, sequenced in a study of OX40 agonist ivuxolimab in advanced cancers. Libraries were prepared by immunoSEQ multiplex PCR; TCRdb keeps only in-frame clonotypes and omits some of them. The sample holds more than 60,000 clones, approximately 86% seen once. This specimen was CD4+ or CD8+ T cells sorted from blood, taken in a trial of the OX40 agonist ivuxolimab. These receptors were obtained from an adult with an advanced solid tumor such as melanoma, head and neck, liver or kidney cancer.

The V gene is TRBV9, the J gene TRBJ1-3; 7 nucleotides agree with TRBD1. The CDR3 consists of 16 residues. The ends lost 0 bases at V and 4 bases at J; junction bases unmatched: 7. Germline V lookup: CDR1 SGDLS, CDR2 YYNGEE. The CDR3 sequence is CASSVEEGATGNTIYF. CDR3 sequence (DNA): TGTGCCAGCAGCGTAGAGGAGGGGGCGACGGGAAACACCATATATTTT.

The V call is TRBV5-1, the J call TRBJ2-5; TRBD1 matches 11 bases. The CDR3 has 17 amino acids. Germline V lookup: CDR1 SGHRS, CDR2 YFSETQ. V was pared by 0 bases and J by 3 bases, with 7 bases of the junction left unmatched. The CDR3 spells CASSLAPGTGGEETQYF. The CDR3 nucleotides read TGCGCCAGCAGCTTGGCCCCTGGGACAGGGGGAGAAGAGACCCAGTACTTC.

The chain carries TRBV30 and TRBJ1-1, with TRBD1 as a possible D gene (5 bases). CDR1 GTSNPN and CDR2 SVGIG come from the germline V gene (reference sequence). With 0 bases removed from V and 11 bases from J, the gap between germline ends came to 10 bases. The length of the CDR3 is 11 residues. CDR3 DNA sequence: TGTGCCTGGAGTGTAGGGGCCGGGGCTTTCTTT. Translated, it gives CAWSVGAGAFF.

The CDR3: CASSFNKFSSYNSPLHF. The CDR3 DNA is TGTGCCAGCAGTTTCAACAAGTTCAGCTCCTATAATTCACCCCTCCACTTT. The chain is built from TRBV27 and TRBJ1-6; D is undetermined. Per germline, CDR1 MNHEY and CDR2 SMNVEV (reference sequence). The CDR3 loop spans 17 amino acids. The V and J ends lost 3 bases and 0 bases respectively, with 12 bases between them.

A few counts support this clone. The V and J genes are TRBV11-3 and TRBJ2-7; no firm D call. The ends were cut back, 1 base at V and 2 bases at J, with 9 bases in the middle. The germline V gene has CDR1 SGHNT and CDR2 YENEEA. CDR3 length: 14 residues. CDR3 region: CASSLGVGPYEQYF. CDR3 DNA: TGTGCCAGCAGCTTAGGGGTAGGGCCCTACGAGCAGTACTTC.